The source of this TCR beta chain is a study of OX40 agonist ivuxolimab in advanced cancers. Study-wide background: People who had prior anti-PD-1, anti-PD-L1 or anti-CTLA-4 therapy could take part, and around 40% had some.

Whole-study results and caveats: Some of the lowest clonal expansion was seen in partial responders at 0.1-3.0 mg/kg. CD4+ and CD8+ T cells in blood underwent clonal expansion by week 6 at 0.1 to 3.0 mg/kg.

Generated by immunoSEQ multiplex PCR, the TCRdb table keeps only in-frame clones and is missing some. The sample lists about 70,000 clones, around nine tenths occurring once. This clone has a single count. Its antigen is still unknown. This CDR3 spans 17 amino acids. Germline CDR1 SGHNT, CDR2 YYREEE (reference sequence). V gave up 4 bases and J gave up 0 bases; unmatched junction bases: 7. The sequence came from an adult with an advanced solid tumor such as melanoma, head and neck, liver or kidney cancer. This rearrangement joins TRBV5-4 to TRBJ2-1; 10 bases align to TRBD2. The sample in question was CD4+ or CD8+ T cells sorted from blood, obtained in a trial of the OX40 agonist ivuxolimab. DNA of the CDR3: TGTGCCAGCAGCATCGGGACTAGCGCTAGCTCCTACAATGAGCAGTTCTTC. This sequence encodes CASSIGTSASSYNEQFF.